This TCR beta chain appears in the sequencing data of a study of PD-1 blockade in classical Hodgkin lymphoma. Study-wide findings and caveats: TCR diversity rose significantly by C4D1 in CD4+ but not CD8+ cells.

TCRdb's copy holds only in-frame clones and misses some; the assay was immunoSEQ multiplex PCR. The table has roughly 100,000 clones, about nine tenths seen once. V lost 4 bases and J lost 2, with 8 bases in between. Germline V CDR1 and CDR2: SNHLY, FYNNEI. CDR3 length: 13 amino acids. About this clone: Antigen: not known.

As to time point: cycle 4 day 1 (C4D1), after 5 to 7 weeks of nivolumab. The patients all showed relapse after autologous stem cell transplantation, while their brentuximab vedotin exposure varied. The material sequenced was peripheral blood mononuclear cells (PBMCs), taken before the fourth cycle of nivolumab. The chain has TRBV2 and TRBJ2-5, with D unresolved. The sequence came from a human donor with classical Hodgkin lymphoma. CDR3 amino acids: CASSGQKQETQYF. The CDR3 DNA reads as TGTGCCAGCAGTGGGCAAAAACAAGAGACCCAGTACTTC.